Presented here are 32 T cell receptor beta chains from one specimen sequenced in a study of T cell responses to AZD1222 COVID-19 vaccine. Assay used: immunoSEQ multiplex PCR; TCRdb lists only in-frame clones, some missing. This sample has more than 80,000 clones, with less than 95% found just once. Sequenced here: peripheral blood, sampled 28 days after the second AZD1222 dose. These receptors were taken from an adult who received the AZD1222 COVID-19 vaccine.

A single count supports this clone. The chain combines TRBV10-1 with TRBJ1-5; D call uncertain. Germline lookup yields CDR1 WNHNN and CDR2 SYGVQD (reference sequence). The V and J ends lost 3 bases and 6 bases respectively, with 9 bases between them. The CDR3 loop spans 13 amino acids. The CDR3 bases are TGCGCCAGCAGTGAAATAGAGTTTCAGCCCCAGCATTTT. This translates into CASSEIEFQPQHF.

This clone appeared a single time. This chain connects TRBV5-8 to TRBJ1-5; 9 bases match TRBD1. Germline CDR1 and CDR2: SGHTS and YDEGEE. The CDR3 spans 18 residues. J lost 4 bases, V lost 4 bases, and 15 bases had no gene match. In nucleotides, the CDR3 is TGTGCCAGCAGCCCTACAGGGGGCGCCCCAACTTGGAATCAGCCCCAGCATTTT. Its translation is CASSPTGGAPTWNQPQHF.

This sequence joins TRBV6-2 or TRBV6-3 and TRBJ2-7, with 7 positions matching TRBD1. CDR3 size: 12 residues. Per germline, CDR1 MNHEY and CDR2 SVGEGT. V lost 5 bases, J lost 5 bases, and 3 bases stayed unmatched. CDR3 DNA sequence: TGTGCCAGCAGTCGAGGGGGCGACGAGCAGTACTTC. Its protein product is CASSRGGDEQYF.

V usage is TRBV9 and J usage is TRBJ2-7, with D tentatively TRBD1 (5 bases). V was pared by 0 bases and J by 0 bases, with 10 bases between. This CDR3 comprises 15 residues. CDR1 is SGDLS, CDR2 YYNGEE, per germline. DNA of the CDR3: TGTGCCAGCAGCGTAGAGCAGGGCTACTCCTACGAGCAGTACTTC. Residues: CASSVEQGYSYEQYF.

The V gene is TRBV18, the J gene TRBJ1-1; tentative D call: TRBD1 (6 bases). Germline CDR1 is KGHSH and CDR2 is LQKENI. The V gene lost 6 bases and the J gene lost 1 base, with 15 bases spanning the gap. The CDR3 is 15 residues long. The DNA of the CDR3 is TGTGCCAGCTCGCCCAAGGGGACATCGAACACTGAAGCTTTCTTT. Residues: CASSPKGTSNTEAFF.

The rearrangement uses TRBV21-1 and TRBJ1-1. TRBV21-1 is annotated as a pseudogene. The CDR3 extends over 12 amino acids. The CDR3 nucleotides read TGTGCCAACACTCCGGTGAACACTGAAGCTTTCTTT. It encodes CANTPVNTEAFF.

The rearrangement joins TRBV5-1 to TRBJ1-1; D not certain. Looked up from germline, CDR1 is SGHRS and CDR2 is YFSETQ. The CDR3 has 14 residues. The V gene lost 0 bases and the J gene lost 4 bases, with 10 bases spanning the gap. The CDR3: CASSLALESTEAFF. CDR3 DNA sequence: TGCGCCAGCAGCTTGGCCCTGGAATCCACTGAAGCTTTCTTT.

The rearrangement joins TRBV5-1 to TRBJ2-6; D is perhaps TRBD1 (6 bases). The CDR3 is 17 amino acids. Germline V CDR1 and CDR2: SGHRS, YFSETQ. V was clipped by 5 bases and J by 2 bases, with 17 bases between them. The CDR3 loop is CASSPRRGSTGANVLTF. As DNA, the CDR3 is TGCGCCAGCAGTCCCCGCAGGGGAAGTACTGGGGCCAACGTCCTGACTTTC. The variable domain in full, with the rest retrieved from reference TRBV5-1 and TRBJ2-6, is KAGVTQTPRYLIKTRGQQVTLSCSPISGHRSVSWYQQTPGQGLQFLFEYFSETQRNKGNFPGRFSGRQFSNSRSEMNVSTLELGDSALYLCASSPRRGSTGANVLTFGAGSRLTVL.

The genes are TRBV24-1 and TRBJ2-7, with TRBD2 matching 7 bases. The CDR3 has 13 amino acids. CDR1 is KGHDR and CDR2 is SFDVKD in the germline V gene. The junction had 8 bases not matched to a gene; V was cut back by 11 bases and J by 2 bases. This chain's CDR3 is CAIEGRGPYEQYF. The CDR3 DNA sequence: TGTGCCATCGAGGGGAGGGGCCCCTACGAGCAGTACTTC.

Within the sample, this clone is medium-sized (0.01 to 0.1%). The J gene is TRBJ1-1, the V gene TRBV19; D is ambiguous. In germline, CDR1 is LNHDA, CDR2 SQIVND (reference sequence). CDR3 length equals 16 residues. Trimming took 7 bases from V and 6 from J, leaving 24 bases between them. The CDR3 region is CASKTPGLGYQAEAFF. DNA of the CDR3: TGTGCCAGTAAAACCCCTGGGCTGGGGTATCAGGCTGAAGCTTTCTTT.

The rearrangement uses TRBV7-2 and TRBJ2-6; D unresolved. CDR1 is SGHTA, CDR2 FQGNSA, per germline. Trimming shortened V by 3 bases and J by 2 bases, and 8 bases separated the two germline ends. The CDR3 consists of 15 residues. This CDR3 is CASSFVQPGANVLTF. Here the CDR3 DNA reads TGTGCCAGCAGCTTCGTCCAGCCTGGGGCCAACGTCCTGACTTTC.

For this clone: This same CDR3 is encoded by further DNA sequences in the sample. The rearrangement uses TRBV19 and TRBJ2-7, with D hard to call. The CDR3 is 13 residues long. V was clipped by 3 bases and J by 0 bases, with 6 bases between them. Germline V gives CDR1 LNHDA, CDR2 SQIVND (reference sequence). CDR3 bases: TGTGCCAGTAGTATCACGGCCTCCTACGAGCAGTACTTC. It encodes CASSITASYEQYF.

The chain couples TRBV7-8 to TRBJ1-2; D is undetermined. CDR1 SGHVS and CDR2 FQNEAQ come from the germline V gene. The CDR3 runs to 13 residues. Trimming took off 4 bases at V and 2 bases at J, with 8 bases between the two ends. The CDR3: CASSSDENYGYTF. The CDR3 DNA sequence: TGTGCCAGCAGCTCGGACGAGAACTATGGCTACACCTTC.

The chain joins TRBV3-1 (or the pseudogene TRBV3-2) to TRBJ1-3, with D possibly TRBD1 on 6 matching bases. The CDR3 covers 17 residues. Trimming pared 3 bases from V and 3 bases from J, leaving 18 bases between. Germline lookup yields CDR1 LGHDT and CDR2 YNNKEL (reference sequence). The CDR3 sequence is CASSHTPEQGLGNTIYF. CDR3 bases: TGTGCCAGCAGCCACACCCCCGAACAGGGTCTTGGAAACACCATATATTTT.

This chain uses TRBV6-2 or TRBV6-3 with TRBJ2-7, with 8 bases aligning to TRBD1. This CDR3 is 16 amino acids long. V trimming: 5 bases; J trimming: 7 bases; junction bases outside the gene matches: 16. Germline assignment: CDR1 MNHEY and CDR2 SVGEGT. In DNA form, the CDR3 reads TGTGCCAGCAGTCCAAACACCAGACAGGGGTCTGGTGAGCAGTACTTC. This codes for CASSPNTRQGSGEQYF.

This CDR3 reads CSVEGTGSYGYTF. The DNA for the CDR3 is TGCAGCGTTGAAGGGACAGGATCCTATGGCTACACCTTC. J is TRBJ1-2 and V is TRBV29-1; 7 bases line up with TRBD1. The junction had 3 bases not matched to a gene; V was cut back by 1 base and J by 4 bases. This CDR3 contains 13 residues. Per germline, CDR1 SQVTM and CDR2 ANQGSEA.

V gene TRBV9 combines with J gene TRBJ1-5; D may be TRBD1 (5 bases). Germline CDR1 and CDR2: SGDLS and YYNGEE. CDR3 length equals 15 residues. Trimming took 0 bases from V and 4 from J, leaving 11 bases between them. CDR3 DNA: TGTGCCAGCAGCGTAGAAGGGGTCCGGAATCAGCCCCAGCATTTT. This encodes CASSVEGVRNQPQHF. Based on the CDR3 plus reference TRBV9 and TRBJ1-5, the full variable domain is DSGVTQTPKHLITATGQRVTLRCSPRSGDLSVYWYQQSLDQGLQFLIQYYNGEERAKGNILERFSAQQFPDLHSELNLSSLELGDSALYFCASSVEGVRNQPQHFGDGTRLSIL.

The chain employs TRBV4-3 and TRBJ2-7; 7 bases map to TRBD1. V trimming: 2 bases; J trimming: 6 bases; junction bases outside the gene matches: 13. The germline gives CDR1 LGHNA, CDR2 YSLEER. This CDR3 contains 16 residues. DNA for the CDR3: TGCGCCAGCAGCCAAAATCCTAGGGGGCGCGACAGCGAGCAGTACTTC. Residues: CASSQNPRGRDSEQYF.

The rearrangement joins TRBV5-1 to TRBJ1-1; TRBD1 aligns across 7 bases. Trimming at V came to 5 bases and at J to 3 bases, leaving 13 bases not matched to a gene. Per germline, CDR1 SGHRS and CDR2 YFSETQ. CDR3 length: 16 residues. CDR3 sequence: CASRRLRGRGDTEAFF. The CDR3 nucleotides read TGCGCCAGCAGACGGCTGAGGGGGCGAGGGGACACTGAAGCTTTCTTT.

The chain has TRBV7-3 and TRBJ2-1; TRBD2 is a possible D gene (6 bases). The V gene's germline CDR1 is SGHTA and CDR2 FQGTGA. The CDR3 has 14 residues. Trimming took 5 bases from V and 6 from J, leaving 14 bases between them. DNA for the CDR3: TGTGCCAGCAGCCCCGGGGGAAAAAGCAATGAGCAGTTCTTC. This gives the protein CASSPGGKSNEQFF. The complete variable domain, with remaining parts taken from reference TRBV7-3 and TRBJ2-1, reads GAGVSQTPSNKVTEKGKYVELRCDPISGHTALYWYRQSLGQGPEFLIYFQGTGAADDSGLPNDRFFAVRPEGSVSTLKIQRTERGDSAVYLCASSPGGKSNEQFFGPGTRLTVL.

The J gene is TRBJ1-6, the V gene TRBV3-1 (or the pseudogene TRBV3-2); D not resolved. Trimming shortened V by 3 bases and J by 6 bases, and 18 bases separated the two germline ends. Per germline, CDR1 LGHDT and CDR2 YNNKEL (reference sequence). This CDR3 is built from 17 residues. The CDR3 here is CASSQASGSAPNSPLHF. The CDR3 DNA is TGTGCCAGCAGCCAGGCCTCCGGGTCAGCACCTAATTCACCCCTCCACTTT.

This rearrangement joins TRBV6-9 to TRBJ1-5; a weak D match, TRBD1 (6 bases). Germline CDR1 and CDR2: MNHGY and SVAAGI. Trimming shortened V by 0 bases and J by 0 bases, and 15 bases separated the two germline ends. CDR3 length: 18 residues. CDR3 in amino acids: CASSYSPLDSPSNQPQHF. CDR3 bases: TGTGCCAGCAGTTATTCGCCTCTGGACAGTCCTAGCAATCAGCCCCAGCATTTT.

The chain uses TRBV27 and TRBJ2-1; 10 positions agree with TRBD1. Germline lookup yields CDR1 MNHEY and CDR2 SMNVEV (reference sequence). V gave up 6 bases and J gave up 9 bases; unmatched junction bases: 5. This CDR3 spans 13 amino acids. The CDR3 loop reads CASRMTGGTEQFF. The CDR3 DNA reads as TGTGCCAGCAGAATGACAGGGGGCACTGAGCAGTTCTTC.

The chain combines TRBV9 with TRBJ2-7; no firm D call. V lost 4 bases and J lost 5, with 13 bases in between. CDR1 is SGDLS and CDR2 is YYNGEE in the germline V gene. CDR3 length equals 13 residues. The CDR3, as DNA: TGTGCCAGCAGCCCCAACATTTGGGACGAGCAGTACTTC. Amino acid sequence: CASSPNIWDEQYF.

The chain joins TRBV10-3 to TRBJ1-5; D ambiguous. Deletions cut 7 bases from V and 10 bases from J, with 8 bases between. The CDR3 totals 10 residues. Germline assignment: CDR1 ENHRY and CDR2 SYGVKD. CDR3 in amino acids: CAIKSPPQHF. CDR3 in DNA: TGTGCCATCAAGAGCCCACCCCAGCATTTT.

This rearrangement joins TRBV7-9 to TRBJ1-1, with D possibly matching TRBD1 (5 bases). CDR1 and CDR2 (germline): SEHNR, FQNEAQ (reference sequence). V was shortened by 2 bases and J by 0 bases, with 10 bases between the two germline ends. CDR3 length equals 15 residues. The CDR3 is CASSLTGVMNTEAFF. The CDR3 bases are TGTGCCAGCAGCTTAACAGGCGTCATGAACACTGAAGCTTTCTTT.

The chain recombines TRBV11-3 with TRBJ2-1; 14 bases align to TRBD2. The germline CDR1 and CDR2 sequences are SGHNT and YENEEA. J gave up 8 bases and V 5 bases, and 5 bases lay outside the gene matches. The CDR3 extends over 15 amino acids. The CDR3 coding sequence is TGTGCCAGCAGCCTGACTAGCGGGGGGGCCTATGAGCAGTTCTTC. As protein: CASSLTSGGAYEQFF.

This chain joins TRBV7-6 and TRBJ2-5; either TRBD1 or TRBD2 may supply D (7 bases each). V gave up 5 bases and J gave up 1 base, with 17 bases separating them. CDR3 length: 16 amino acids. Germline V gives CDR1 SGHVS, CDR2 FNYEAQ. The CDR3 region is CASSLRGGLFQETQYF. CDR3 DNA sequence: TGTGCCAGCAGCCTCAGGGGGGGTCTTTTCCAAGAGACCCAGTACTTC.

This chain links TRBV21-1 with TRBJ1-5. TRBV21-1 is labeled a pseudogene. The CDR3 covers 20 residues. The CDR3 region has the DNA TGTGCCAGCAGCAGTCGGGTTGGGATTTCTCGGGCGAGTGACAATCAGCCCCAGCATTTT. Its protein product is CASSSRVGISRASDNQPQHF.

The CDR3 spells CASSAAYGDTQYF. CDR3 nucleotides: TGTGCCAGCAGCGCCGCGTACGGAGATACGCAGTATTTT. V usage is TRBV7-3 and J usage is TRBJ2-3; D uncertain. V was cut by 5 bases and J by 5 bases, with 11 bases left in between. The CDR3 runs to 13 residues. In germline, CDR1 is SGHTA, CDR2 FQGTGA. Based on the CDR3 plus reference TRBV7-3 and TRBJ2-3, the full variable domain is GAGVSQTPSNKVTEKGKYVELRCDPISGHTALYWYRQSLGQGPEFLIYFQGTGAADDSGLPNDRFFAVRPEGSVSTLKIQRTERGDSAVYLCASSAAYGDTQYFGPGTRLTVL.

Note on this clone: The sample contains more than one DNA sequence encoding this CDR3. The rearrangement uses TRBV18 and TRBJ1-1, with D perhaps TRBD1 (6 bases). Germline V CDR1 and CDR2: KGHSH, LQKENI. The CDR3 extends over 13 amino acids. The ends were cut back, 6 bases at V and 1 base at J, with 9 bases in the middle. The CDR3 here is CASSPGQNTEAFF. CDR3 nucleotides: TGTGCCAGCTCGCCGGGACAGAACACTGAAGCTTTCTTT.

J is TRBJ2-7 and V is TRBV7-2; perhaps TRBD2 as D (5 bases). The germline CDR1 and CDR2 sequences are SGHTA and FQGNSA. CDR3 length: 16 residues. Trimming took 1 base from V and 2 from J, leaving 15 bases between them. The CDR3: CASSLEVAIAPYEQYF. DNA of the CDR3: TGTGCCAGCAGCTTAGAAGTAGCGATAGCTCCCTACGAGCAGTACTTC. The full variable domain, in which reference TRBV7-2 and TRBJ2-7 provide the parts outside the CDR3, is GAGVSQSPSNKVTEKGKDVELRCDPISGHTALYWYRQSLGQGLEFLIYFQGNSAPDKSGLPSDRFSAERTGGSVSTLTIQRTQQEDSAVYLCASSLEVAIAPYEQYFGPGTRLTVT.